This TCR beta chain was documented in a study of beta chain features in type 1 diabetes (dated by TCRdb to the late 2010s). General notes on the study: Mean age, gender distribution, total cell number and subset yield were not different between patients and healthy donors. A total of around 100 million sorted cells were examined across all samples, and RNA yield correlated strongly with the number of cells per subset. Whereas all 30 or so donors provided naive and central memory subsets, regulatory and stem cell-like memory subsets were isolated from just 8 patients and about 8 healthy donors. The study compared TCRB repertoires of sorted circulating CD4+ T cell subsets between recently diagnosed type 1 diabetes patients and matched healthy donors.

CDR1 SGHRS and CDR2 YFSETQ are derived from the germline V gene. V was cut back by 1 base and J by 2 bases, leaving a gap of 12 bases between them. The CDR3 starts with the cysteine, ends with the phenylalanine, and has 15 residues. Just the 45-base CDR3 DNA is kept, in frame starting at base 1. Each donor gave one peripheral blood draw, approximately 100 mL on average, collected into heparinised tubes. A BD FACSAria II and a panel including CD45RO, CCR7, CD25, CD127, CD95 and CD27 were used to sort naive, central memory, regulatory and stem cell-like memory CD4+ T cells. Purity was above 95% for every sorted population. PBMCs were isolated immediately by Lymphoprep density gradient centrifugation and stained directly without culture. To minimize batch effects, samples were stained and sorted in pairs, one healthy donor with one patient per experiment. The High Capacity cDNA Reverse Transcription Kit was used to reverse transcribe all of the isolated RNA, meaning that expressed TCRB transcripts were what got sequenced. Deep immunoSEQ sequencing was applied to naive, central memory and regulatory T cell samples, giving an average of roughly 3.5 million total reads per sample. Sorted cells were lysed in RLT buffer, and RNA was extracted using DNase-treated RNeasy Micro or Mini kits according to cell number. To prevent cross-contamination, every cell subset was processed on its own, while patient and healthy donor samples were processed together. TCRB sequences were amplified from cDNA with the immunoSEQ multiplex PCR, producing 87-bp fragments spanning the CDR3 region. Sequencing of the amplicons was performed on the Illumina HiSeq platform. Turning to the authors' computational methods: PCR bias was corrected computationally using synthetic template baselines, and reads within Hamming distance 2 were collapsed, with unmergeable singletons discarded. By aligning reads against IMGT, V, D and J genes, CDR3 length, and insertions or deletions at six rearrangement sites were assigned. Within each subset, clonotype counts were normalized to the number of sorted cells before true diversity and Gini coefficients were calculated with the tcR R package. The overlap coefficient, calculated on TCRB nucleotide sequences, was used to measure repertoire sharing. Out-of-frame TCRB sequences from naive cells were analyzed as a proxy for the pre-selection repertoire. Not all clones reach the TCRdb copy of this immuneACCESS table, which keeps in-frame sequences only. Checked studies attribute under half of the gap to unresolved V genes and leave the rest unexplained. Clonal size and the V and J genes are those of that table, whereas D and trimming came from the DNA. The sample table lists 400,000 or so clones, 10% to 15% of them with a count of one. 0.008% to 0.011% of the sample is in the top ten clones.

What the research found in general, with its limitations: A moderate but significant shortening of TCRB CDR3 length was observed in type 1 diabetes patients in all four CD4+ subsets. At VDJ recombination sites, type 1 diabetes patients had fewer insertions and more deleted nucleotides, which implies abnormalities in thymic rearrangement. Because small numbers of individuals were included in the HLA sub-analyses, any influence of HLA type on TCRB rearrangement was left unresolved. Naive, central memory and regulatory TCRB repertoires appeared to be more alike among patients than among healthy donors. Shorter templates might be favored by PCR, yet because patient and control samples were amplified and corrected together, any such skew would affect both groups equally. Sequencing cDNA rather than genomic DNA could over-represent highly expressing activated cells, although activation and CD3 levels did not differ between groups.

As regards this clone: Its antigen is currently not known. The sample holds no much larger clone one base away, and base qualities are not on file.

The TCR originated in a woman under 30 with type 1 diabetes. The V and J genes are TRBV5-1 and TRBJ1-2; the D gene identity is not certain. Sequencing was done on a sample of naive CD4+ T cells from blood. This specimen's cell subset or site label, interpreted: true naive CD4+ T cells. The DNA sequence follows: TGCGCCAGCAGCTTGCAGGATTCGGTAAACTATGGCTACACCTTC. Translation gives CASSLQDSVNYGYTF.